This T cell receptor beta chain was recorded in a study of regulatory and conventional T cells in RAG deficiency. The method was immunoSEQ multiplex PCR; TCRdb's version includes in-frame clones alone and lacks a portion of them. Here the sample spans 15,000 to 20,000 clones, 87% being singletons. Note on this clone: Its antigen is not known.

V was pared by 7 bases and J by 0 bases, with 10 bases between. CDR3 length: 13 amino acids. Germline CDR1 and CDR2: SNHLY and FYNNEI. Regulatory T cells were sorted from blood as CD4+ CD25-high CD127-low cells. Study-wide results and caveats: Omenn syndrome and CID/AS patients had about 110-fold fewer unique Treg TCR beta sequences, versus roughly 9.6-fold elsewhere.

These data were also reused for a study on regulatory T cells. That source adds: The PCR used 52 TRBV and 13 TRBJ primers. Skewed V and J usage and few unique V-J pairs marked patient repertoires, most in Tregs.

Sequencing used Tregs sorted from blood. The gene calls are TRBV2 and TRBJ2-7, with a possible D match to TRBD2 (6 bases). The origin of this receptor is a human donor in good health. The CDR3 sequence is CASTWDSSYEQYF. The CDR3 bases are TGTGCCAGCACCTGGGACTCCTCCTACGAGCAGTACTTC. Full variable domain (outside the CDR3, taken from reference TRBV2 and TRBJ2-7): EPEVTQTPSHQVTQMGQEVILRCVPISNHLYFYWYRQILGQKVEFLVSFYNNEISEKSEIFDDQFSVERPDGSNFTLKIRSTKLEDSAMYFCASTWDSSYEQYFGPGTRLTVT.